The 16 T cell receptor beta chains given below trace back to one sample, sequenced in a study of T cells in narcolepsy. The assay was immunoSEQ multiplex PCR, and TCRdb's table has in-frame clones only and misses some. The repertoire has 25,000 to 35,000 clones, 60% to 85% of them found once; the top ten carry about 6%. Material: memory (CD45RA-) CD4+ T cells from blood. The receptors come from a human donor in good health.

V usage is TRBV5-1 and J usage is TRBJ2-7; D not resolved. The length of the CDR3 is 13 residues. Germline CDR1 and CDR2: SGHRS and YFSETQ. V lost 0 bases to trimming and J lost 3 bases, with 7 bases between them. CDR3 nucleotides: TGCGCCAGCAGCTTGGTACAGAACTACGAGCAGTACTTC. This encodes CASSLVQNYEQYF.

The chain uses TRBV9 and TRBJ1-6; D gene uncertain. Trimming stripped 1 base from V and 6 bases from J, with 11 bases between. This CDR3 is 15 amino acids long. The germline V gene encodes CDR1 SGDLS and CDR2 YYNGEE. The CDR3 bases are TGTGCCAGCAGCGTACAAGCGGGGTCTAATTCACCCCTCCACTTT. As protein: CASSVQAGSNSPLHF.

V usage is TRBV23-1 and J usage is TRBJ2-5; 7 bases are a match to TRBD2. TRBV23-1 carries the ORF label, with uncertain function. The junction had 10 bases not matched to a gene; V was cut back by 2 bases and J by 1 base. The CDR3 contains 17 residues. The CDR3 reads CASSQEGGSLSQETQYF. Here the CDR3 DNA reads TGCGCCAGCAGTCAAGAGGGCGGGAGCCTTTCCCAAGAGACCCAGTACTTC.

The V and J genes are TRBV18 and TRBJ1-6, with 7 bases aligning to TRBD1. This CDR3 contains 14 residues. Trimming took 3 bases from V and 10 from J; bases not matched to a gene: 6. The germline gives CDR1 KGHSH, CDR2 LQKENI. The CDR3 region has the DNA TGTGCCAGCTCACCGGACAGGACGGGCTCACCCCTCCACTTT. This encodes CASSPDRTGSPLHF.

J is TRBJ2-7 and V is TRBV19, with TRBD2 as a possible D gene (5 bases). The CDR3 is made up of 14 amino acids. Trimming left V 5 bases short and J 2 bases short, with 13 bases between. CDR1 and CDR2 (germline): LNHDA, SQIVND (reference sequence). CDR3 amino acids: CASSDPGTTYEQYF. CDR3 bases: TGTGCCAGTAGTGACCCGGGAACAACCTACGAGCAGTACTTC.

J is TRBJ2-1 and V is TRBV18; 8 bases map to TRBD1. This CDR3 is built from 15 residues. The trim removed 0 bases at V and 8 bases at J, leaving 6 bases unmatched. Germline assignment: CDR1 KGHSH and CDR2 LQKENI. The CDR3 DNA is TGTGCCAGCTCACCACCTCAGGGGGCGATTGATGAGCAGTTCTTC. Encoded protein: CASSPPQGAIDEQFF.

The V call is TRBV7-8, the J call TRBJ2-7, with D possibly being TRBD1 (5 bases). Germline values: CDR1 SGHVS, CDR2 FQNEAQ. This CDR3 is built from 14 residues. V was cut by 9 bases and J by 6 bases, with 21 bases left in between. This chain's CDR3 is CASLPMGLGREQYF. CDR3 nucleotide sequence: TGTGCCAGTCTTCCCATGGGGCTAGGTCGCGAGCAGTACTTC. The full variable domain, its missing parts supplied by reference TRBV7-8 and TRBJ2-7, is GAGVSQSPRYKVAKRGQDVALRCDPISGHVSLFWYQQALGQGPEFLTYFQNEAQLDKSGLPSDRFFAERPEGSVSTLKIQRTQQEDSAVYLCASLPMGLGREQYFGPGTRLTVT.

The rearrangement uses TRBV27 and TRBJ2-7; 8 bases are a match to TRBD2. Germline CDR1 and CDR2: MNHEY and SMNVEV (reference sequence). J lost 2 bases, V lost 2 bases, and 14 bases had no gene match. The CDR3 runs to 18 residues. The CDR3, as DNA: TGTGCCAGCAGTTTAAGGGGGAATCCGGGACTAGTCGCCTACGAGCAGTACTTC. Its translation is CASSLRGNPGLVAYEQYF.

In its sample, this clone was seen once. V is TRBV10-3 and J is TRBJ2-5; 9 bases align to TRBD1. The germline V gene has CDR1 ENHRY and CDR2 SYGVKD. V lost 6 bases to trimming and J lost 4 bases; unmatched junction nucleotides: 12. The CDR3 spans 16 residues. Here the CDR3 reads CAIRSPGTGSVETQYF. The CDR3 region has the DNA TGTGCCATCAGGAGTCCCGGGACAGGGTCTGTAGAGACCCAGTACTTC.

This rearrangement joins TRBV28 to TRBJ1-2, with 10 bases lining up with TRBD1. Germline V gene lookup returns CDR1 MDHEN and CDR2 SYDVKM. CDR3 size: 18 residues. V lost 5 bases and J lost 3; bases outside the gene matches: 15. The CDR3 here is CASSTLRRDRGSHYGYTF. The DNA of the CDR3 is TGTGCCAGCAGTACCCTTCGCCGGGACAGGGGTTCGCACTATGGCTACACCTTC.

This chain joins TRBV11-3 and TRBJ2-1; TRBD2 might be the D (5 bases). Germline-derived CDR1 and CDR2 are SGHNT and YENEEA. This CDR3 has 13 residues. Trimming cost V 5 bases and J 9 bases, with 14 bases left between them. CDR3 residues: CASSAPREGEQFF. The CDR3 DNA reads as TGTGCCAGCAGCGCACCACGAGAGGGTGAGCAGTTCTTC.

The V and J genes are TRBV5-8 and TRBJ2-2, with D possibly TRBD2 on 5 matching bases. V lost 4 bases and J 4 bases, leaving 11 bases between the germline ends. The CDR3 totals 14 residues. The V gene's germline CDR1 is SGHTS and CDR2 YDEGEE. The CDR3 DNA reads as TGTGCCAGCAGCGTATCCGCGGGCACCGGGGAGCTGTTTTTT. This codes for CASSVSAGTGELFF.

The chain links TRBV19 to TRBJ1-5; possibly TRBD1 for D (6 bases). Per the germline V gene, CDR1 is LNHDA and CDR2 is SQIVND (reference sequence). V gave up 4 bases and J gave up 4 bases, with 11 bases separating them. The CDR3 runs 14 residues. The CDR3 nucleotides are TGTGCCAGTAGTAGCAGGGGTGGGAATCAGCCCCAGCATTTT. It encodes CASSSRGGNQPQHF.

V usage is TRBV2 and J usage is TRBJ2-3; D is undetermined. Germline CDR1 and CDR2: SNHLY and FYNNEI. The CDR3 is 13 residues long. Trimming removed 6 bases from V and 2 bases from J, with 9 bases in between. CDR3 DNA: TGTGCCAGCAGACGGTTAGCCACAGATACGCAGTATTTT. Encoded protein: CASRRLATDTQYF. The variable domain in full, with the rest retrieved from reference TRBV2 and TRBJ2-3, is EPEVTQTPSHQVTQMGQEVILRCVPISNHLYFYWYRQILGQKVEFLVSFYNNEISEKSEIFDDQFSVERPDGSNFTLKIRSTKLEDSAMYFCASRRLATDTQYFGPGTRLTVL.

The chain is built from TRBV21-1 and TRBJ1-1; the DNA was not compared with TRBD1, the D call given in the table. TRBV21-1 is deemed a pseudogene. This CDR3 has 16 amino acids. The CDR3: CASSNADRPLNTEAFF. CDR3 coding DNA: TGTGCCAGCAGCAACGCTGACAGGCCCCTGAACACTGAAGCTTTCTTT.

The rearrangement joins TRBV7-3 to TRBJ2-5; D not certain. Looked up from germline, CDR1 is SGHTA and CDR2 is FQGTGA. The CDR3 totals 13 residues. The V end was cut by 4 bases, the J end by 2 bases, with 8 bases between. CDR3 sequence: CASSSVPQETQYF. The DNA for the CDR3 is TGTGCCAGCAGCTCAGTGCCACAAGAGACCCAGTACTTC.